Listed here are 18 T cell receptor beta chains from one sample, sequenced in a study of T cells in Graves' hyperthyroidism and ophthalmopathy. The TCR beta CDR3 regions underwent amplification using RNA transcripts as the source. The HTBI primer set was used in a first-round RT-PCR of the TCR CDR3. TCRdb re-called the multiplex PCR reads with MiXCR, one entry per CDR3 protein. The data show roughly 380,000 distinct CDR3 sequences, roughly 13% seen once. What was sequenced was blood. These receptors were obtained from a woman younger than 35 with Graves' hyperthyroidism.

This clonotype was detected only a few times. This chain joins TRBV20-1 and TRBJ2-3; 12 positions match TRBD1. The germline V gene encodes CDR1 DFQATT and CDR2 SNEGSKA (reference sequence). The CDR3 runs 14 residues. V dropped 4 bases and J dropped 10; count of bases not matched to a gene: 9. CDR3 sequence reads: CSANRDRGPLAQYF. The DNA of the CDR3 is TGCAGTGCTAACCGGGACAGGGGGCCCTTAGCGCAGTATTTT.

The gene calls are TRBV2 and TRBJ2-2, with D uncertain. Germline V CDR1 and CDR2: SNHLY, FYNNEI. V lost 2 bases and J 7 bases, leaving 14 bases between the germline ends. The CDR3 has 15 residues. CDR3 loop: CASSEIRAQVGELFF. For the CDR3, the DNA is TGTGCCAGCAGTGAAATACGTGCGCAGGTCGGGGAGCTGTTTTTT.

This chain uses TRBV14 with TRBJ2-3; D assignment may be TRBD1 or TRBD2 (5 bases each). CDR3 size: 14 residues. Germline V CDR1 and CDR2: SGHDN, FVKESK. The V end was cut by 4 bases, the J end by 5 bases, with 13 bases between. In DNA, the CDR3 is TGTGCCAGCAGCCCGGGACGGAGTGAAGATACGCAGTATTTT. Protein sequence: CASSPGRSEDTQYF.

This clonotype was observed a handful of times. One end of the junction does not line up with germline, which may come from a read error. V is TRBV11-2 and J is TRBJ2-6; D is possibly TRBD1 or TRBD2 (5 bases each). CDR1 SGHAT and CDR2 FQNNGV come from the germline V gene. The CDR3 has 15 amino acids. This CDR3 reads CASSLAGFGANVLTF. CDR3 bases: TGTGCCAGCAGCTTAGCGGGGTTCGGGGCCAACGTCCTAACTTTC.

In DNA, the CDR3 is TGTGCCACCTCCCCAGGGGGCATGGGTTACGAGCAGTACTTC. Translated: CATSPGGMGYEQYF. The V call is TRBV19, the J call TRBJ2-7; 8 nucleotides match TRBD1. The CDR3 is 14 amino acids. V shed 10 bases, J shed 4 bases, and the junction held 12 bases outside the gene matches. CDR1 is LNHDA, CDR2 SQIVND, per germline (reference sequence).

This clonotype appeared a few times. The chain uses TRBV5-4 and TRBJ2-3, with D unresolved. This CDR3 has 14 residues. Germline values: CDR1 SGHNT, CDR2 YYREEE (reference sequence). V lost 4 bases to trimming and J lost 9 bases, with 18 bases between them. The CDR3 sequence: CASSTPSSAGTQYF. The CDR3 nucleotides are TGTGCCAGCAGCACGCCCTCCTCGGCCGGGACGCAGTATTTT.

The table lists this clonotype with many counts. The chain recombines TRBV28 with TRBJ2-3; D might be TRBD1 (7 bases). The germline gives CDR1 MDHEN, CDR2 SYDVKM. The CDR3 length is 16 residues. Trimming took 5 bases from V and 3 from J, leaving 18 bases between them. The CDR3 region has the DNA TGTGCCAGCAGTCCCCGGAGGGGGCAACGGACAGATACGCAGTATTTT. Translating gives CASSPRRGQRTDTQYF.

In its sample, this clonotype was seen a few times. V usage is TRBV10-1 and J usage is TRBJ1-1, with D possibly TRBD1 on 6 matching bases. The V gene's germline CDR1 is WNHNN and CDR2 SYGVQD (reference sequence). Trimming pared 6 bases from V and 1 base from J, leaving 9 bases between. There are 13 residues in the CDR3. The CDR3 here is CASRRGTNTEAFF. CDR3 DNA: TGCGCCAGCAGAAGGGGGACGAACACTGAAGCTTTCTTT.

This clonotype was found many times. The rearrangement links TRBV20-1 to TRBJ2-1; D call uncertain. Per the germline V gene, CDR1 is DFQATT and CDR2 is SNEGSKA (reference sequence). With 5 bases removed from V and 3 bases from J, the gap between germline ends came to 14 bases. This CDR3 region has 14 residues. The CDR3 sequence: CSAQSPGHYNEQFF. CDR3 sequence (DNA): TGCAGTGCTCAATCCCCGGGCCACTACAATGAGCAGTTCTTC.

V and J are TRBV9 and TRBJ2-5, with D hard to call. V was cut by 0 bases and J by 2 bases, with 11 bases left in between. CDR1 SGDLS and CDR2 YYNGEE come from the germline V gene. The CDR3 length is 15 residues. CDR3 in DNA: TGTGCCAGCAGCGTAGGCCGTCGGGTGCAAGAGACCCAGTACTTC. Its translation is CASSVGRRVQETQYF.

The V call is TRBV6-1, the J call TRBJ1-3; the D gene is possibly TRBD1 (6 bases). The V gene lost 8 bases and the J gene lost 0 bases, with 11 bases spanning the gap. The CDR3 consists of 14 residues. The germline V gene has CDR1 MNHNS and CDR2 SASEGT. Written as DNA, the CDR3 is TGTGCCAGCCAGGACAGCTACTCTGGAAACACCATATATTTT. Translating it yields CASQDSYSGNTIYF.

The J gene is TRBJ2-5, the V gene TRBV5-1; 8 bases fit TRBD2. This CDR3 is 19 amino acids long. The V segment lost 0 bases and the J segment 0 bases; nucleotides outside the gene matches: 13. Germline V gene lookup returns CDR1 SGHRS and CDR2 YFSETQ. Written as DNA, the CDR3 is TGCGCCAGCAGCTTGGAGCCTAGCGGGTTAGCCAAGTACCAAGAGACCCAGTACTTC. This gives the protein CASSLEPSGLAKYQETQYF.

This clonotype has a count of ten or more. V and J are TRBV11-2 and TRBJ2-3; 8 bases fit TRBD1. Germline CDR1 reads SGHAT; CDR2 reads FQNNGV. Unmatched junction bases numbered 11, after V lost 5 bases and J lost 4 bases. There are 16 residues in the CDR3. CDR3 in amino acids: CASSARTGWLSDTQYF. The CDR3 nucleotides read TGTGCCAGCAGCGCGAGGACAGGGTGGTTGTCAGATACGCAGTATTTT.

This clonotype was recorded at least ten times. This rearrangement joins TRBV28 to TRBJ2-2, with D uncertain. Per the germline V gene, CDR1 is MDHEN and CDR2 is SYDVKM. Deletions cut 5 bases from V and 2 bases from J, with 15 bases between. This CDR3 region has 16 residues. In DNA form, the CDR3 reads TGTGCCAGCAGTGTCCCCACTGATAGTAACACCGGGGAGCTGTTTTTT. Amino acid sequence: CASSVPTDSNTGELFF. Full variable domain (rest looked up from reference TRBV28 and TRBJ2-2): DVKVTQSSRYLVKRTGEKVFLECVQDMDHENMFWYRQDPGLGLRLIYFSYDVKMKEKGDIPEGYSVSREKKERFSLILESASTNQTSMYLCASSVPTDSNTGELFFGEGSRLTVL.

This clonotype was counted a few times. The J gene is TRBJ1-1, the V gene TRBV7-9; a possible D gene is TRBD1 (5 bases). Trimming took off 1 base at V and 4 bases at J, with 13 bases between the two ends. Germline CDR1 reads SEHNR; CDR2 reads FQNEAQ (reference sequence). The CDR3 runs 15 residues. The CDR3 region has the DNA TGTGCCAGCAGCTTAGTGGCGGGGACTTGCACTGAAGCTTTCTTT. Translation gives CASSLVAGTCTEAFF.

This clonotype has a count of ten or more. The chain carries TRBV20-1 and TRBJ1-1, with 8 bases aligning to TRBD1. Looked up from germline, CDR1 is DFQATT and CDR2 is SNEGSKA (reference sequence). This CDR3 is built from 13 residues. With V trimmed by 6 bases and J by 5 bases, 8 bases remained unmatched. This CDR3 reads CSAPTGANTEAFF. The CDR3 nucleotides are TGCAGTGCGCCGACAGGGGCCAATACTGAAGCTTTCTTT.

This clonotype was seen many times. This chain links TRBV18 with TRBJ2-7; 10 bases are shared with TRBD2. This CDR3 region has 15 residues. In germline, CDR1 is KGHSH, CDR2 LQKENI. Unmatched junction bases numbered 6, after V lost 5 bases and J lost 2 bases. The CDR3 region has the DNA TGTGCCAGCTCATCCGGACTAGCGGACCCCTACGAGCAGTACTTC. Translation: CASSSGLADPYEQYF.

This clonotype was seen only once. The chain has TRBV12-3 or TRBV12-4 and TRBJ1-5, with D maybe TRBD1 (5 bases). This CDR3 comprises 14 residues. The V end lost 5 bases, the J end lost 0 bases, and 8 bases lay between the germline ends. CDR3 DNA: TGTGCCAGCAGTGGGGCGGGTAGCAATCAGCCCCAGCATTTT. Translating it yields CASSGAGSNQPQHF.